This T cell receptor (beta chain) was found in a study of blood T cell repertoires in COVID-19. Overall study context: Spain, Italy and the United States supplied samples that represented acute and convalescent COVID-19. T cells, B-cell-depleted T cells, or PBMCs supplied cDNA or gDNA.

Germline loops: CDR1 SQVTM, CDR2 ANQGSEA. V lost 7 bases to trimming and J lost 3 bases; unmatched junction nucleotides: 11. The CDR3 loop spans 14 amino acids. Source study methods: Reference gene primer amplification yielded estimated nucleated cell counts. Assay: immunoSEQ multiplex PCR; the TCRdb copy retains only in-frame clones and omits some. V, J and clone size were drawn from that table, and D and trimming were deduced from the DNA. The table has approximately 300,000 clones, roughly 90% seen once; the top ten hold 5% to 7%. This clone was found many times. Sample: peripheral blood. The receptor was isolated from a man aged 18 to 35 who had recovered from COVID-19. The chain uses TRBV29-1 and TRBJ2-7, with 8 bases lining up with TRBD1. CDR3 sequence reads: CSAQTGTGGYEQYF. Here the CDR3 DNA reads TGCAGCGCCCAGACCGGGACAGGTGGCTACGAGCAGTACTTC.